A single sample is the source of the 16 T cell receptor beta chains below, sequenced in a study of T-cell memory formation after mild COVID-19. One entry per CDR3 protein, called by TCRdb with MiXCR from the 5' RACE reads. Here the sample spans fewer than 350,000 distinct CDR3 sequences, roughly 15% being singletons. The sequencing input was PBMCs or a T cell subset sorted from them (not recorded which). These receptors were taken from a man aged 18 to 29 who had mild COVID-19 (a few samples of this study predate the infection). Cell type and time point are not known.

This clonotype was found a few times. This chain uses TRBV27 with TRBJ2-1, with TRBD1 matching 10 bases. The CDR3 consists of 15 residues. The germline V gene has CDR1 MNHEY and CDR2 SMNVEV (reference sequence). Trimming removed 1 base from V and 6 bases from J; junction bases left unmatched: 3. CDR3 coding DNA: TGTGCCAGCAGTTTATTAGGACAGGGGGGCAATGAGCAGTTCTTC. Amino acids: CASSLLGQGGNEQFF.

The chain is built from TRBV6-2 or TRBV6-3 and TRBJ1-1; TRBD1 is a possible D gene (5 bases). Trimming took 3 bases from V and 5 from J, leaving 16 bases between them. CDR3 length: 15 amino acids. The germline V gene has CDR1 MNHEY and CDR2 SVGEGT. This chain's CDR3 is CASSYAGTRRTEAFF. DNA for the CDR3: TGTGCCAGCAGTTATGCCGGGACCCGCCGGACTGAAGCTTTCTTT.

This clonotype was counted a few times. This sequence joins TRBV18 and TRBJ2-7; D gene unclear. Germline assignment: CDR1 KGHSH and CDR2 LQKENI. V lost 3 bases and J 6 bases, leaving 18 bases between the germline ends. The CDR3 runs to 15 residues. In DNA form, the CDR3 reads TGTGCCAGCTCACCTAGAACGGTGGGGTTTCTCGAGCAGTACTTC. Translation gives CASSPRTVGFLEQYF. Together with reference TRBV18 and TRBJ2-7, the CDR3 gives the full variable domain: NAGVMQNPRHLVRRRGQEARLRCSPMKGHSHVYWYRQLPEEGLKFMVYLQKENIIDESGMPKERFSAEFPKEGPSILRIQQVVRGDSAAYFCASSPRTVGFLEQYFGPGTRLTVT.

The chain couples TRBV15 to TRBJ1-5; D uncertain. The CDR3 is 16 residues long. V dropped 1 base and J dropped 2 bases, with 12 bases sitting between them. The germline CDR1 and CDR2 sequences are LNHNV and YYDKDF (reference sequence). The CDR3 spells CATSRGGSRGNQPQHF. Written as DNA, the CDR3 is TGTGCCACCAGCAGAGGAGGGAGTCGGGGCAATCAGCCCCAGCATTTT.

This clonotype was counted a few times. The genes are TRBV7-3 and TRBJ1-3; D remains unclear. Germline lookup yields CDR1 SGHTA and CDR2 FQGTGA. V dropped 5 bases and J dropped 3 bases, with 11 bases sitting between them. CDR3 length: 14 residues. The CDR3 nucleotides read TGTGCCAGCAGCCTATCCCCGGTTGGAAACACCATATATTTT. Protein: CASSLSPVGNTIYF.

The chain couples TRBV12-3 or TRBV12-4 to TRBJ2-3; D not resolved. The V gene lost 0 bases and the J gene lost 5 bases, with 6 bases spanning the gap. The CDR3 is 13 residues long. CDR3 sequence reads: CASSLAGIDTQYF. CDR3 in DNA: TGTGCCAGCAGTTTAGCGGGCATAGATACGCAGTATTTT.

This clonotype was seen only a few times. The chain is built from TRBV12-3 or TRBV12-4 and TRBJ2-2; 7 bases align to TRBD1. The CDR3 runs to 14 residues. V shed 5 bases, J shed 4 bases, and the junction held 4 bases outside the gene matches. CDR3 bases: TGTGCCAGCAGTCCCCGGACAGGCACCGGGGAGCTGTTTTTT. Amino acid sequence: CASSPRTGTGELFF.

The genes are TRBV5-6 and TRBJ2-2; no definite D call. Germline V gene lookup returns CDR1 SGHDT and CDR2 YYEEEE. The ends were cut back, 3 bases at V and 2 bases at J, with 11 bases in the middle. This CDR3 is 15 amino acids long. In nucleotides, the CDR3 is TGTGCCAGCAGCTCCACCGGGTCTAACACCGGGGAGCTGTTTTTT. Translating it yields CASSSTGSNTGELFF.

V gene TRBV18 combines with J gene TRBJ1-1, with D uncertain. There are 15 residues in the CDR3. The V end lost 2 bases, the J end lost 6 bases, and 16 bases lay between the germline ends. CDR1 is KGHSH and CDR2 is LQKENI in the germline V gene. CDR3 loop: CASSPDRQVGAEAFF. CDR3 nucleotides: TGTGCCAGCTCACCAGATCGGCAGGTGGGAGCTGAAGCTTTCTTT.

This chain uses TRBV5-1 with TRBJ2-2; D unresolved. The CDR3 has 15 amino acids. V was cut by 4 bases and J by 3 bases, with 13 bases left in between. Germline V gene data show CDR1 as SGHRS and CDR2 as YFSETQ. CDR3 sequence: CASSPDGRYTGELFF. The CDR3 bases are TGCGCCAGCAGCCCGGACGGAAGATACACCGGGGAGCTGTTTTTT.

This clonotype turned up a few times. The gene calls are TRBV25-1 and TRBJ1-1; the D is unclear. Germline V CDR1 and CDR2: MGHDK, SYGVNS. Trimming stripped 7 bases from V and 1 base from J, with 4 bases between. The CDR3 covers 11 residues. The CDR3 protein is CASKQNTEAFF. For the CDR3, the DNA is TGTGCCAGCAAGCAGAACACTGAAGCTTTCTTT. Filled out from reference TRBV25-1 and TRBJ1-1, the complete variable domain reads EADIYQTPRYLVIGTGKKITLECSQTMGHDKMYWYQQDPGMELHLIHYSYGVNSTEKGDLSSESTVSRIRTEHFPLTLESARPSHTSQYLCASKQNTEAFFGQGTRLTVV.

The J gene is TRBJ1-5, the V gene TRBV20-1, with 8 bases matching TRBD1. Germline V gene lookup returns CDR1 DFQATT and CDR2 SNEGSKA (reference sequence). The CDR3 has 16 amino acids. Trimming cost V 0 bases and J 6 bases; bases outside gene matches: 10. The CDR3 region has the DNA TGCAGTGCTAGAGAAGCAGGGGGCGCCTATATTCAGCCCCAGCATTTT. It translates to CSAREAGGAYIQPQHF.

This clonotype has ten or more counts. V is TRBV5-1 and J is TRBJ2-7, with 9 bases lining up with TRBD1. The CDR3 spans 15 residues. The J segment lost 3 bases and the V segment lost 2 bases, leaving 6 bases of the junction unmatched. Germline assignment: CDR1 SGHRS and CDR2 YFSETQ. DNA for the CDR3: TGCGCCAGCAGCTTTGGACAGGGGCGCCTCTACGAGCAGTACTTC. Amino acids: CASSFGQGRLYEQYF.

This clonotype was detected a few times. V usage is TRBV11-2 and J usage is TRBJ2-2; 8 bases fit TRBD1. CDR1 SGHAT and CDR2 FQNNGV come from the germline V gene. V trimming: 1 base; J trimming: 6 bases; junction bases outside the gene matches: 4. The CDR3 is 15 amino acids. CDR3 DNA: TGTGCCAGCAGCTTAGTCAGGGGGCGAGCCGGGGAGCTGTTTTTT. Amino acids: CASSLVRGRAGELFF.

The chain uses TRBV9 and TRBJ2-1; TRBD1 agrees at 7 bases. V shed 4 bases, J shed 9 bases, and the junction held 4 bases outside the gene matches. The CDR3 runs to 12 residues. Germline lookup yields CDR1 SGDLS and CDR2 YYNGEE. The CDR3 bases are TGTGCCAGCAGCAAACAGGGGTCTGAGCAGTTCTTC. This encodes CASSKQGSEQFF.

The gene calls are TRBV6-5 and TRBJ1-6; maybe TRBD1 (6 bases). Germline loops: CDR1 MNHEY, CDR2 SVGAGI. V was pared by 6 bases and J by 0 bases, with 15 bases between. The CDR3 sequence is 17 residues long. The CDR3 bases are TGTGCCAGCAGACCGGACAGCGAAGGCTCCTATAATTCACCCCTCCACTTT. This gives the protein CASRPDSEGSYNSPLHF.